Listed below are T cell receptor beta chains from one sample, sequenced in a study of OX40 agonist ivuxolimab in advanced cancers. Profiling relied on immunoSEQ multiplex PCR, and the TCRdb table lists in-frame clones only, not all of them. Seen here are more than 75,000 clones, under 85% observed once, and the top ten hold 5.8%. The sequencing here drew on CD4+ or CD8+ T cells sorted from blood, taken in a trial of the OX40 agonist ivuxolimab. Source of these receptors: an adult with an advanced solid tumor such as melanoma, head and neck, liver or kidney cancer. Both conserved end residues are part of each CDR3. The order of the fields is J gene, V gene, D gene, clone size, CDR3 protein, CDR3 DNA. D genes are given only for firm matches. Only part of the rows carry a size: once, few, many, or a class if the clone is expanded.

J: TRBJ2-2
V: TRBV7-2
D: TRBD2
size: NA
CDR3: CASSSNPGLATGELFF
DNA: TGTGCCAGCAGCTCCAACCCGGGACTAGCAACCGGGGAGCTGTTTTTT

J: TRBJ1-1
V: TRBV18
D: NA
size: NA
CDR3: CASSPDGRDTEAFF
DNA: TGTGCCAGCTCCCCCGACGGGCGGGACACTGAAGCTTTCTTT

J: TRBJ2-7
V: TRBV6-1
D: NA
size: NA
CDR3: CASRPGRSYEQYF
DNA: TGTGCCAGCAGGCCGGGACGGTCCTACGAGCAGTACTTC

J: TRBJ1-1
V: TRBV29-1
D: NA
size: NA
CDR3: CSVGHRVDTEAFF
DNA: TGCAGCGTTGGGCACAGGGTGGACACTGAAGCTTTCTTT

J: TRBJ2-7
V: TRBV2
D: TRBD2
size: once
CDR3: CASSGSTSGLSYEQYF
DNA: TGTGCCAGCAGTGGATCGACTAGCGGGCTCTCCTACGAGCAGTACTTC

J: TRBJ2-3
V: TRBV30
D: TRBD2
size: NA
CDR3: CAWSSGTSPDTQYF
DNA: TGTGCCTGGAGTTCCGGGACTAGCCCAGATACGCAGTATTTT

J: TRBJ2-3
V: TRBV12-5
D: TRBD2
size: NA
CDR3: CASGLLAGPSTDTQYF
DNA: TGTGCTAGTGGCCTTCTAGCGGGACCTAGCACAGATACGCAGTATTTT

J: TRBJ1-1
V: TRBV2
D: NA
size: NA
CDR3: CASSERTSWGWTEAFF
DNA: TGTGCCAGCAGTGAACGTACATCATGGGGGTGGACTGAAGCTTTCTTT

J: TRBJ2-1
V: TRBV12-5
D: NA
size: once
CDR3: CASEIRNEQFF
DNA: TGTGCTAGTGAAATACGCAATGAGCAGTTCTTC

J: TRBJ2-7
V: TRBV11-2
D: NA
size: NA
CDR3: CASSLFQGSSYEQYF
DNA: TGTGCCAGCAGCTTATTTCAGGGGAGCTCCTACGAGCAGTACTTC

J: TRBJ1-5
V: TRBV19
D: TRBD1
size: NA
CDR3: CASRTGQAGNQPQHF
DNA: TGTGCCAGTAGGACTGGACAGGCGGGCAATCAGCCCCAGCATTTT

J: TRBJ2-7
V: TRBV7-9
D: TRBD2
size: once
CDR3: CAVLAGGPEQYF
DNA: TGTGCCGTTCTAGCGGGAGGGCCCGAGCAGTACTTC

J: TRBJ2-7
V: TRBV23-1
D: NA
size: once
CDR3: CARDNRDKVYEQYF
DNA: TGCGCCCGAGATAACAGAGATAAGGTCTACGAGCAGTACTTC

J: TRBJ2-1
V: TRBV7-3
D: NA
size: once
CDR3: CASSLTGLGGSYNEQFF
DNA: TGTGCCAGCAGCTTAACTGGTTTAGGGGGCTCCTACAATGAGCAGTTCTTC

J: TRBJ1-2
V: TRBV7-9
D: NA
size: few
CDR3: CASSLEGRFAGYTF
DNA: TGTGCCAGCAGCTTAGAGGGCAGGTTCGCGGGCTACACCTTC

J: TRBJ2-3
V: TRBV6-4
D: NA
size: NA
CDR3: CASSDTGAATDTQYF
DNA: TGTGCCAGCAGTGACACGGGAGCCGCAACAGATACGCAGTATTTT

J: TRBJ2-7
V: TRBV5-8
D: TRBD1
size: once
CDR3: CASRYRGSYEQYF
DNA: TGTGCCAGCAGGTACAGGGGTTCCTACGAGCAGTACTTC